The sequence of this TCR beta chain was determined in a study of blood T cell repertoires in COVID-19. Trimming left V 2 bases short and J 0 bases short, with 7 bases between. The CDR3 runs 14 residues. Looked up from germline, CDR1 is SGHTA and CDR2 is FQGNSA. Sequencing used immunoSEQ multiplex PCR; TCRdb keeps in-frame clones, though not all of them. The table includes roughly 260,000 clones, around 90% detected once. This TCR was sampled from a woman between 45 and 65 years old who had recovered from COVID-19. Sequencing was carried out using peripheral blood. This sequence joins TRBV7-2 and TRBJ1-1, with D perhaps TRBD1 (5 bases). The CDR3 DNA follows: TGTGCCAGCAGCTTATACAGGATGAACACTGAAGCTTTCTTT. Its protein is CASSLYRMNTEAFF.